These 10 T cell receptor beta chains were all obtained from the same sample, sequenced in a study of cytomegalovirus exposure and HLA in healthy donors (dated 2017 in TCRdb). The library came from the immunoSEQ multiplex PCR assay. A mixture of 60 forward primers for TCR Vbeta segments and 13 reverse primers for TCR Jbeta segments was used in the multiplex PCR. Held by TCRdb, this immuneACCESS table contains in-frame sequences only and omits some clones. Under half of the omission traces to an unresolved V gene where checked; the cause of the rest is unknown. The sample records around 130,000 clones, roughly 80% of which are singletons. The ten largest clones take up around 2.5% of the sample. The sequencing sample was made of PBMCs. Receptor source: a man in his thirties or forties in good health and CMV-seronegative.

This chain uses TRBV6-1 with TRBJ2-7; D is perhaps TRBD2 (5 bases). The CDR3 consists of 14 residues. Per the germline V gene, CDR1 is MNHNS and CDR2 is SASEGT. Trimming took 7 bases from V and 1 from J, leaving 14 bases between them. CDR3 region: CASTPSGASYEQYF. The CDR3, as DNA: TGTGCCAGCACCCCGAGCGGAGCTTCCTACGAGCAGTACTTC.

The V and J genes are TRBV5-1 and TRBJ1-5; no reliable D call. CDR1 SGHRS and CDR2 YFSETQ come from the germline V gene. The CDR3 consists of 15 residues. Trimming shortened V by 4 bases and J by 4 bases, and 15 bases separated the two germline ends. The DNA for the CDR3 is TGCGCCAGCAGCGCGCGTGGCGGGCCAAATCAGCCCCAGCATTTT. Translated: CASSARGGPNQPQHF.

The chain recombines TRBV19 with TRBJ1-1; TRBD1 matches 8 bases. In germline, CDR1 is LNHDA, CDR2 SQIVND (reference sequence). This CDR3 region has 13 residues. V lost 4 bases and J lost 4; bases outside the gene matches: 2. The CDR3 spells CASSRTGTTEAFF. The CDR3 DNA follows: TGTGCCAGTAGTAGGACAGGGACCACTGAAGCTTTCTTT.

The chain is built from TRBV13 and TRBJ2-1, with 9 positions matching TRBD2. The CDR3 extends over 15 amino acids. Per the germline V gene, CDR1 is PRHDT and CDR2 is FYEKMQ (reference sequence). J was trimmed by 2 bases and V by 4 bases; bases with no gene match: 3. CDR3 sequence reads: CASSSTSGTYNEQFF. CDR3 DNA: TGTGCCAGCAGCTCGACTAGCGGAACCTACAATGAGCAGTTCTTC. The full variable domain, its missing parts supplied by reference TRBV13 and TRBJ2-1, is AAGVIQSPRHLIKEKRETATLKCYPIPRHDTVYWYQQGPGQDPQFLISFYEKMQSDKGSIPDRFSAQQFSDYHSELNMSSLELGDSALYFCASSSTSGTYNEQFFGPGTRLTVL.

The chain is built from TRBV27 and TRBJ1-5; TRBD1 might be the D (5 bases). This CDR3 is 15 amino acids long. V dropped 5 bases and J dropped 2 bases, with 13 bases sitting between them. CDR1 and CDR2 from the germline V gene are MNHEY and SMNVEV (reference sequence). CDR3 coding DNA: TGTGCCAGCAGTACCGACTGGGGCGGCAATCAGCCCCAGCATTTT. Translation gives CASSTDWGGNQPQHF.

The chain joins TRBV21-1 to TRBJ2-3; the tabulated D call, TRBD2, remains unverified against the DNA. TRBV21-1 is shown as a pseudogene. The CDR3 is made up of 12 amino acids. CDR3 sequence: CATPRGEGTQYF. CDR3 sequence (DNA): TGTGCCACCCCTAGGGGGGAGGGTACGCAGTATTTT.

This clone was picked up a small number of times. The V gene is TRBV4-1, the J gene TRBJ2-7; the D is unclear. The CDR3 is 15 amino acids. V lost 2 bases to trimming and J lost 5 bases, with 16 bases between them. Germline V CDR1 and CDR2: MGHRA, YSYEKL. CDR3 loop: CASSQRSSGSDEQYF. The CDR3 region has the DNA TGCGCCAGCAGCCAAAGATCTAGTGGGTCGGACGAGCAGTACTTC.

The rearrangement uses TRBV7-2 and TRBJ2-3; 8 bases agree with TRBD2. Trimming took 4 bases from V and 3 from J; bases not matched to a gene: 15. The CDR3 runs to 18 residues. Germline-derived CDR1 and CDR2 are SGHTA and FQGNSA. The CDR3 sequence: CASSSPLAGPPETDTQYF. The CDR3 DNA follows: TGTGCCAGCAGCTCCCCGTTAGCGGGACCCCCGGAAACAGATACGCAGTATTTT.

The chain recombines TRBV7-9 with TRBJ1-1; 7 bases fit TRBD1. V lost 5 bases and J lost 1; bases outside the gene matches: 7. The CDR3 covers 15 residues. Germline V lookup: CDR1 SEHNR, CDR2 FQNEAQ (reference sequence). DNA of the CDR3: TGTGCCAGCAGCCGCGCCGGGACAGCGAACACTGAAGCTTTCTTT. Translated, it gives CASSRAGTANTEAFF. Together with reference TRBV7-9 and TRBJ1-1, the CDR3 gives the full variable domain: DTGVSQNPRHKITKRGQNVTFRCDPISEHNRLYWYRQTLGQGPEFLTYFQNEAQLEKSRLLSDRFSAERPKGSFSTLEIQRTEQGDSAMYLCASSRAGTANTEAFFGQGTRLTVV.

V is TRBV5-1 and J is TRBJ2-6; 14 nucleotides match TRBD2. This CDR3 comprises 19 residues. The germline CDR1 and CDR2 sequences are SGHRS and YFSETQ. Unmatched junction bases numbered 11, after V lost 6 bases and J lost 3 bases. CDR3 region: CASTRLAGGPSNGANVLTF. For the CDR3, the DNA is TGCGCCAGCACCCGACTAGCGGGAGGGCCTAGTAATGGGGCCAACGTCCTGACTTTC.